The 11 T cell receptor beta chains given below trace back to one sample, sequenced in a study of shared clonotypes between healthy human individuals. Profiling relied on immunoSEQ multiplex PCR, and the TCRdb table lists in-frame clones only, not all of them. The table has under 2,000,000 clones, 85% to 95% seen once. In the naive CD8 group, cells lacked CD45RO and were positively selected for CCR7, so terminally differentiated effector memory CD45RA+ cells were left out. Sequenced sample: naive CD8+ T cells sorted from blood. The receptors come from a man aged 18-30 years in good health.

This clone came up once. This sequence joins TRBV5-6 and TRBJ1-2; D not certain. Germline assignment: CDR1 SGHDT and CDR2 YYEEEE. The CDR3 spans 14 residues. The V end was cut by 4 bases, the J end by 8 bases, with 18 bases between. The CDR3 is CASSGIMAIPGYTF. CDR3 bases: TGTGCCAGCAGCGGGATCATGGCCATCCCGGGCTACACCTTC.

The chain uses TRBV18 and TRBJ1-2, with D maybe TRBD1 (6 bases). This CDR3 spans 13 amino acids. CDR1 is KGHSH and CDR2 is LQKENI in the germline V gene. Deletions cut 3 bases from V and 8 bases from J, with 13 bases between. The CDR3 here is CASSPLRGDGYTF. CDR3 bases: TGTGCCAGCTCACCGCTCAGGGGAGACGGCTACACCTTC.

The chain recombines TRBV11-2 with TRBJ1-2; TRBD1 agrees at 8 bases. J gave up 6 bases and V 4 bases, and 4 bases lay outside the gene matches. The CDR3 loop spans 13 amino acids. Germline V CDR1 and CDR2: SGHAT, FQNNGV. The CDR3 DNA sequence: TGTGCCAGCAGCTCAGGGGGCGCGGATGGCTACACCTTC. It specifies CASSSGGADGYTF.

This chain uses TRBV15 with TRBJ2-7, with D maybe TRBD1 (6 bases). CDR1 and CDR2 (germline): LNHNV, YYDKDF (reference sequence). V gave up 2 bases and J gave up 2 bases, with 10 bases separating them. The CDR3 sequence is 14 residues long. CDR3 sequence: CATSRQGITYEQYF. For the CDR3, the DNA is TGTGCCACCAGCAGACAGGGGATAACCTACGAGCAGTACTTC.

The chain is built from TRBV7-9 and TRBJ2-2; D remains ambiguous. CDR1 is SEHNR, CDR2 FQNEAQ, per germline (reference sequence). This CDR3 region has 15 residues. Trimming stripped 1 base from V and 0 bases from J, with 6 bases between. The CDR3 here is CASSLGASNTGELFF. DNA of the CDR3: TGTGCCAGCAGCTTAGGAGCCTCGAACACCGGGGAGCTGTTTTTT.

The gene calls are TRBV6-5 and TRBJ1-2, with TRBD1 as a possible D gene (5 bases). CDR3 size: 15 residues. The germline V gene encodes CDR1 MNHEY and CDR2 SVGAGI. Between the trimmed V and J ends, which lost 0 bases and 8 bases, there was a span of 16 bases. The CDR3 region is CASSYSAGTPEGYTF. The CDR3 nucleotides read TGTGCCAGCAGTTACTCCGCAGGGACCCCTGAGGGCTACACCTTC.

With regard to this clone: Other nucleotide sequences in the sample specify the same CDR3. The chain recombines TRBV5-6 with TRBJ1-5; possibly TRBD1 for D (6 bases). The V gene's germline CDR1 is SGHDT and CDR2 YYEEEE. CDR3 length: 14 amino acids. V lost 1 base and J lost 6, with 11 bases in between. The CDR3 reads CASSLWGAGQPQHF. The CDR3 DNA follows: TGTGCCAGCAGCTTGTGGGGGGCGGGTCAGCCCCAGCATTTT.

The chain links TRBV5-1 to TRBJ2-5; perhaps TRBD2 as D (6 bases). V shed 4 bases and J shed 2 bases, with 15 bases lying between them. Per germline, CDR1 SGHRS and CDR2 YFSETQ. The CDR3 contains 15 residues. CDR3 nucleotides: TGCGCCAGCAGCGCTAGCGTTAACCCACAAGAGACCCAGTACTTC. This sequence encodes CASSASVNPQETQYF.

The CDR3 DNA reads as TGTGCCAGCAGTCCTCTCCCCGGAGAGACCCAGTACTTC. Encoded protein: CASSPLPGETQYF. This sequence joins TRBV28 and TRBJ2-5; D is unresolved. Trimming cost V 5 bases and J 4 bases, with 11 bases left between them. The CDR3 runs 13 residues. Looked up from germline, CDR1 is MDHEN and CDR2 is SYDVKM.

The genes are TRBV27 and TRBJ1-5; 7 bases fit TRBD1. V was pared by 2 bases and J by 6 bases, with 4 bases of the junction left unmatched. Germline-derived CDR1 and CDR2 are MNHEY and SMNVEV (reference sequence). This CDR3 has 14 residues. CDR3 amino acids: CASSLTGEIQPQHF. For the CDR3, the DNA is TGTGCCAGCAGTTTAACAGGGGAAATTCAGCCCCAGCATTTT.

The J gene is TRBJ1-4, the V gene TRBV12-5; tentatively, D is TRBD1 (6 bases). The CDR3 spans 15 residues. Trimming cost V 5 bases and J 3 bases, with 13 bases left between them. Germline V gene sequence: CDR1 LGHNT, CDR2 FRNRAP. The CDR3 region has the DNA TGTGCTAGTGGTCCCACAGGGTCGGCTAATGAAAAACTGTTTTTT. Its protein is CASGPTGSANEKLFF. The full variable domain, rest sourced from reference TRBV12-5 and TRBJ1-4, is DARVTQTPRHKVTEMGQEVTMRCQPILGHNTVFWYRQTMMQGLELLAYFRNRAPLDDSGMPKDRFSAEMPDATLATLKIQPSEPRDSAVYFCASGPTGSANEKLFFGSGTQLSVL.